A selection of T cell receptor beta chains follows, all from one sample in a study of shared clonotypes between healthy human individuals. Profiling relied on immunoSEQ multiplex PCR, and the TCRdb table lists in-frame clones only, not all of them. The sample records over 850,000 clones, 75% to 85% being singletons. The material sequenced was memory CD4+ T cells from PBMCs. The receptors come from a young man in good health. Some clones in this sample may be carry-over from other donors' samples. Each CDR3 is given with its conserved first and last residue. The D gene is left open where the match is weak. Clone size is shown for a subset of rows, as once, few, many or a class of expanded clone.

v_gene: TRBV19
abundance: once
d_gene: .
j_gene: TRBJ1-2
CDR3nt: TGTGCCAGTAGTATAGGGGCCGCCTATAACTATGGCTACACCTTC
CDR3aa: CASSIGAAYNYGYTF

v_gene: TRBV10-2
abundance: .
d_gene: .
j_gene: TRBJ2-7
CDR3nt: TGCGCCAGCAGTGCTGTAGAAATCGGCGAGCAGTACTTC
CDR3aa: CASSAVEIGEQYF

v_gene: TRBV2
abundance: .
d_gene: .
j_gene: TRBJ2-3
CDR3nt: TGTGCCAGCAGTGGGCCACTCCTTTGGGGGGATACGCAGTATTTT
CDR3aa: CASSGPLLWGDTQYF

v_gene: TRBV7-2
abundance: once
d_gene: TRBD2
j_gene: TRBJ2-7
CDR3nt: TGTGCCAGCAGCCGCTCCAAACTAGCGGGAGGTTCCTACGAGCAGTACTTC
CDR3aa: CASSRSKLAGGSYEQYF

v_gene: TRBV25-1
abundance: once
d_gene: TRBD2
j_gene: TRBJ2-5
CDR3nt: TGTGCCAGCAGTTCCGCCAGCGGGGCCGGGGAGACCCAGTACTTC
CDR3aa: CASSSASGAGETQYF

v_gene: TRBV18
abundance: .
d_gene: .
j_gene: TRBJ1-1
CDR3nt: TGTGCCAGCTCCCTCAGGAGGGAAGGGCGCACTGAAGCTTTCTTT
CDR3aa: CASSLRREGRTEAFF

v_gene: TRBV29-1
abundance: few
d_gene: .
j_gene: TRBJ2-1
CDR3nt: TGCAGCGTTGAAAAGATGACTGGGGCCTTAGGTGGTAAGCAGTTCTTC
CDR3aa: CSVEKMTGALGGKQFF

v_gene: TRBV4-3
abundance: many
d_gene: TRBD2
j_gene: TRBJ2-7
CDR3nt: TGCGCCAGCAGCCAAGGGGTTATTTGGCGGGAGGAACCCTCCTACGAGCAGTACTTC
CDR3aa: CASSQGVIWREEPSYEQYF

v_gene: TRBV11-2
abundance: once
d_gene: TRBD2
j_gene: TRBJ2-3
CDR3nt: TGTGCCAGCAGCCCACGACTAGCGGTCGCAGATACGCAGTATTTT
CDR3aa: CASSPRLAVADTQYF

v_gene: TRBV18
abundance: .
d_gene: .
j_gene: TRBJ2-5
CDR3nt: TGTGCCAGCTCACCACCTAGCGGTCAACAAGAGACCCAGTACTTC
CDR3aa: CASSPPSGQQETQYF

v_gene: TRBV5-5
abundance: .
d_gene: TRBD2
j_gene: TRBJ2-3
CDR3nt: TGTGCCAGCAGCGACCGACTAGCGCTCAGCACAGATACGCAGTATTTT
CDR3aa: CASSDRLALSTDTQYF